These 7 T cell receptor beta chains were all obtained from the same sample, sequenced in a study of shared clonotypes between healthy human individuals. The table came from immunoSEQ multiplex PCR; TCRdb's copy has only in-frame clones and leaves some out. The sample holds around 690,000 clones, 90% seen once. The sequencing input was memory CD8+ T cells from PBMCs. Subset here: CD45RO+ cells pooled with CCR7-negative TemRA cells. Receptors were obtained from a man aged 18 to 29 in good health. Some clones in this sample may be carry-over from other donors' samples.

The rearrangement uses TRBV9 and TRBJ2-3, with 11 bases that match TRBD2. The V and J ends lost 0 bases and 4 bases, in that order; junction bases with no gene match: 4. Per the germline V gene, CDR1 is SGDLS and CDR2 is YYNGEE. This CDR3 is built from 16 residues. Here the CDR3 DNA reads TGTGCCAGCAGCGTAGGAGCACTAGCGGGAGCAGATACGCAGTATTTT. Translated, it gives CASSVGALAGADTQYF.

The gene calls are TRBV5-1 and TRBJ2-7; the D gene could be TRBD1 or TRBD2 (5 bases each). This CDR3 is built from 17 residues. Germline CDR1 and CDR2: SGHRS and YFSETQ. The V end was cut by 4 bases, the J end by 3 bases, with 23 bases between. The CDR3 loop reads CASSQGTRAPPRYEQYF. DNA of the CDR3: TGCGCCAGCAGCCAAGGGACCCGAGCACCCCCCCGCTACGAGCAGTACTTC.

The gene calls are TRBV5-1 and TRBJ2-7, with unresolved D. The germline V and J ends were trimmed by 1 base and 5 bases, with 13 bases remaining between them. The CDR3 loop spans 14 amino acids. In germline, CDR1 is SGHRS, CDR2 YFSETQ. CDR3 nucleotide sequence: TGCGCCAGCAGCTTGAGCTCCCCGCTGGACGAGCAGTACTTC. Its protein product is CASSLSSPLDEQYF.

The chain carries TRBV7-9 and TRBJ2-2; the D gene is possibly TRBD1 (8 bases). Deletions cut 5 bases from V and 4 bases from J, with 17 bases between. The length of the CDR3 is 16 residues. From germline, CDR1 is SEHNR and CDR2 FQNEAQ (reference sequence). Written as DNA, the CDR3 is TGTGCCAGCAGCACACGGACAGGGAGGGGCACCGGGGAGCTGTTTTTT. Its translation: CASSTRTGRGTGELFF.

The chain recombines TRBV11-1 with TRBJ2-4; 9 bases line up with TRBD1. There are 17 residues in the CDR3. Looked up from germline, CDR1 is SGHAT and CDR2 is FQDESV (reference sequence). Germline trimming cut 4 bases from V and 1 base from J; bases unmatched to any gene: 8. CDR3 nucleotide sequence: TGTGCCAGCAGCTCCGGGACAGGGAGCCTCGCCAAAAACATTCAGTACTTC. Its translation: CASSSGTGSLAKNIQYF.

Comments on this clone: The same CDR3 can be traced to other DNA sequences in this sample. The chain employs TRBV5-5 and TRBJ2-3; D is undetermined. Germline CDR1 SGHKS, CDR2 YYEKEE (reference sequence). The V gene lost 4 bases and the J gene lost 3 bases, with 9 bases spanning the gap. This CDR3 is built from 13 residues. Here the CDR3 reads CASSPGGTDTQYF. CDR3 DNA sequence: TGTGCCAGCAGCCCGGGTGGTACAGATACGCAGTATTTT.

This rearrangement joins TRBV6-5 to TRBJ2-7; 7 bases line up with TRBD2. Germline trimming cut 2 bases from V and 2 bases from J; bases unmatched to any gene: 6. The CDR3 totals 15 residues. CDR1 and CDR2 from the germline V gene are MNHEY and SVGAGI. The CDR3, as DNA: TGTGCCAGCAGTTACGGGAGCGGGATTACCTACGAGCAGTACTTC. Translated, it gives CASSYGSGITYEQYF.